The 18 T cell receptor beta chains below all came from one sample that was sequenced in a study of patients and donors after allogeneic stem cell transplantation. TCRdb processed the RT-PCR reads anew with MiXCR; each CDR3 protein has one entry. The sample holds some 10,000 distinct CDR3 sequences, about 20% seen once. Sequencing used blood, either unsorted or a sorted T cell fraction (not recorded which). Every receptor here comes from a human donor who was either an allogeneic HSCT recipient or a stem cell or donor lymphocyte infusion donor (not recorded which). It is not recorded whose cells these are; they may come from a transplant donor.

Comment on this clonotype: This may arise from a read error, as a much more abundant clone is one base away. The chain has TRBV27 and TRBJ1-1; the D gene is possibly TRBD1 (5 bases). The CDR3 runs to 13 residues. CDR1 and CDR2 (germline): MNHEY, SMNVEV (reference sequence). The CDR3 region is CATQGSRNTEVFF. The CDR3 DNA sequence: TGTGCCACCCAGGGTTCTCGGAACACTGAAGTTTTCTTT.

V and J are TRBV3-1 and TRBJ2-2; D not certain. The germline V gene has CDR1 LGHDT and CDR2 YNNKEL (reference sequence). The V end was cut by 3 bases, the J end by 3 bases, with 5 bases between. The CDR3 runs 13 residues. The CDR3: CASSQDHTGELFF. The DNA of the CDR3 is TGTGCCAGCAGCCAGGACCACACCGGGGAGCTGTTTTTT.

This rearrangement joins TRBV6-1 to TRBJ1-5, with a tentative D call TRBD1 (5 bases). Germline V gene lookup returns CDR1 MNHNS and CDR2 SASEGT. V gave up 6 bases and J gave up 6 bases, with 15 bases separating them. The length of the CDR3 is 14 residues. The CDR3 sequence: CASSPTGEAQPQHF. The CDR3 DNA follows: TGTGCCAGCAGCCCGACGGGGGAAGCTCAGCCCCAGCATTTT.

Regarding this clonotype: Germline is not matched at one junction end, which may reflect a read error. CDR3 sequence reads: CASSEAGVNQPQHF. The CDR3 DNA follows: TGTGCCAGCAGTGAAGCAGGGGTCAATCAGCCCCAGCATTTC. The rearrangement uses TRBV2 and TRBJ1-5, with D possibly matching TRBD1 (5 bases). Germline CDR1 SNHLY, CDR2 FYNNEI. The CDR3 length is 14 residues.

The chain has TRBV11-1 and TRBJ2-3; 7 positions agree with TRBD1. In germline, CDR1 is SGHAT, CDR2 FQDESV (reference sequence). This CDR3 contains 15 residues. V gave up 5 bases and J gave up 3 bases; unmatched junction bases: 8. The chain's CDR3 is CASSPRQGATDTQYF. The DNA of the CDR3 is TGTGCCAGCAGCCCTCGACAGGGTGCGACAGATACGCAGTATTTT.

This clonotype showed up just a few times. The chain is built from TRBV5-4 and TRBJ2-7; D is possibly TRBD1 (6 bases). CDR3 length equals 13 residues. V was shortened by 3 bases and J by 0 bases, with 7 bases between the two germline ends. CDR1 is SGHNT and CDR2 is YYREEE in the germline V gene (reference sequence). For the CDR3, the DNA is TGTGCCAGCAGCTGGGACAACTCCTACGAGCAGTACTTC. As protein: CASSWDNSYEQYF.

In nucleotides, the CDR3 is TGTGCCAGCAGTTACCGGGTAGGGAAGCAGGTGCAGTTCTTC. Protein product: CASSYRVGKQVQFF. The chain has TRBV6-6 and TRBJ2-1; no reliable D call. Germline values: CDR1 MNHNY, CDR2 SVGAGI (reference sequence). CDR3 length: 14 amino acids. Trimming removed 2 bases from V and 12 bases from J, with 17 bases in between.

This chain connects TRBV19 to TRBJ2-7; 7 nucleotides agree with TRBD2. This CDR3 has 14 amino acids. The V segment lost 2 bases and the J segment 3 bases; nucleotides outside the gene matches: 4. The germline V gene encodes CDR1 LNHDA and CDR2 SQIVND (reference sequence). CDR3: CASSIFGGIYEQYF. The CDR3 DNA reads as TGTGCCAGTAGTATATTCGGGGGGATCTACGAGCAGTACTTC. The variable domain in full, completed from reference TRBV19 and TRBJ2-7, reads DGGITQSPKYLFRKEGQNVTLSCEQNLNHDAMYWYRQDPGQGLRLIYYSQIVNDFQKGDIAEGYSVSREKKESFPLTVTSAQKNPTAFYLCASSIFGGIYEQYFGPGTRLTVT.

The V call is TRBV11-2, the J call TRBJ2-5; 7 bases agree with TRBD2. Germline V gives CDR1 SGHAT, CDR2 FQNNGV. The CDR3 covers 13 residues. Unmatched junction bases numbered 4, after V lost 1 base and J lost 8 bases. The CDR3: CASSLAGAGTQYF. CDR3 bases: TGTGCCAGCAGCTTAGCAGGAGCGGGAACCCAGTACTTC.

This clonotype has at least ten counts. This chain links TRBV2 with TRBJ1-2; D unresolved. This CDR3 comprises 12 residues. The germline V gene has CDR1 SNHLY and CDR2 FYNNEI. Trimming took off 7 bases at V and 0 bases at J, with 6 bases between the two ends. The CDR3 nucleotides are TGTGCCAGCACAGCGTCTAACTATGGCTACACCTTC. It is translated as CASTASNYGYTF.

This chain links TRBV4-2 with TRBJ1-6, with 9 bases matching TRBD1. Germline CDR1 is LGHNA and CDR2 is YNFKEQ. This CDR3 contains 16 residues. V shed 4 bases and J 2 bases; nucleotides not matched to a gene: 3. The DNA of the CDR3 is TGTGCCAGCAGCCCACAGGGGGCCGCCTATAATTCACCCCTCCACTTT. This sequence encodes CASSPQGAAYNSPLHF.

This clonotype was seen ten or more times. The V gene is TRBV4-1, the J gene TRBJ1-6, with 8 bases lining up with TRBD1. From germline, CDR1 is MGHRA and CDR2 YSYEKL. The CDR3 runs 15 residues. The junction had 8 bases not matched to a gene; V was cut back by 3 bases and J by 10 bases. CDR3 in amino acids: CASSHGQGTNSPLHF. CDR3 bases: TGCGCCAGCAGCCACGGACAGGGTACTAACTCACCCCTCCACTTT.

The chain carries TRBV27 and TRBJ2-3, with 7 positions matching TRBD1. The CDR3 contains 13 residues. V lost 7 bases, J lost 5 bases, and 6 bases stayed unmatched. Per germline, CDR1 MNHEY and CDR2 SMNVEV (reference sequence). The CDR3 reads CASIDRDRDTQYF. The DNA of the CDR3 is TGTGCCAGCATCGACAGGGATAGAGATACGCAGTATTTT.

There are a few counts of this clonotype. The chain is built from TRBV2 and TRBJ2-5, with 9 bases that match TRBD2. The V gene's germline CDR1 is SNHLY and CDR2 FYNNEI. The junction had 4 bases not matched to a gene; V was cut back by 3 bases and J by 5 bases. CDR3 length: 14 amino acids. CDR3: CASSDRTSVETQYF. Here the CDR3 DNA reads TGTGCCAGCAGTGACCGGACTAGCGTCGAGACCCAGTACTTC.

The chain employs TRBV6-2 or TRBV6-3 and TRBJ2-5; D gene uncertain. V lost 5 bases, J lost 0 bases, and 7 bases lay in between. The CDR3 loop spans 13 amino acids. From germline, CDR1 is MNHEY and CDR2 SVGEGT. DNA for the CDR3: TGTGCCAGCAGTCGAGAGTACCAAGAGACCCAGTACTTC. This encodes CASSREYQETQYF.

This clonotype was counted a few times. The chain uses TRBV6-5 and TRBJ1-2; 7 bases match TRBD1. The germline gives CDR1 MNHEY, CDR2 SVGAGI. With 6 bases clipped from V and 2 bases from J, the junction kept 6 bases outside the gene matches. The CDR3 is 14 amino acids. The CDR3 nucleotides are TGTGCCAGCAGGTTGACAGGGTCCAACTATGGCTACACCTTC. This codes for CASRLTGSNYGYTF.

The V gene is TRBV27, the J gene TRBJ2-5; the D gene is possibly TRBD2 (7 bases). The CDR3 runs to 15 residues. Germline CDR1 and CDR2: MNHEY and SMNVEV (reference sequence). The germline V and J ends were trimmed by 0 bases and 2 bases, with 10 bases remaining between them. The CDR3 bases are TGTGCCAGCAGTTTATCGGGGGGGGCGCAAGAGACCCAGTACTTC. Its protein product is CASSLSGGAQETQYF.

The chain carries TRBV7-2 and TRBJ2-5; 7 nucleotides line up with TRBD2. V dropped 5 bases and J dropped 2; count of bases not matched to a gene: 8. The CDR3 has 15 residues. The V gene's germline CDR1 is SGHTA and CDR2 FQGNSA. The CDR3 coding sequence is TGTGCCAGCAGCCACCCTCCTAGCGGACAAGAGACCCAGTACTTC. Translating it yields CASSHPPSGQETQYF. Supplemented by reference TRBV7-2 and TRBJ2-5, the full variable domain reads GAGVSQSPSNKVTEKGKDVELRCDPISGHTALYWYRQSLGQGLEFLIYFQGNSAPDKSGLPSDRFSAERTGGSVSTLTIQRTQQEDSAVYLCASSHPPSGQETQYFGPGTRLLVL.